A selection of T cell receptor beta chains follows, all from one sample in a study of shared clonotypes between healthy human individuals. Assay: immunoSEQ multiplex PCR; the TCRdb copy retains only in-frame clones and omits some. Counted here are approximately 2.5 million clones, over 85% occurring once; the ten biggest clones make up about 0.38%. Sequencing was performed on naive CD4+ T cells from PBMCs. The receptors here all came from a man aged 18-30 years in good health. Some clones in this sample may be carry-over from other donors' samples. The CDR3 runs from the conserved cysteine through the conserved F or W. The order of the fields is J gene, D gene, clone size, V gene, CDR3 protein, CDR3 DNA. A D gene is named only where the DNA matches it firmly. Clone size is stated in some rows and not others, as once, few, many or a class when expanded.

TRBJ2-7 . . TRBV30 CAWSLVRVSYEQYF TGTGCCTGGAGTTTAGTTAGGGTATCCTACGAGCAGTACTTC
TRBJ2-3 TRBD2 . TRBV7-9 CASSFIPMTSGSQRTQYF TGTGCCAGCAGCTTCATTCCAATGACTAGCGGGTCCCAGCGTACGCAGTATTTT
TRBJ2-1 . . TRBV18 CASSRPQDGNKQFF TGTGCCAGCTCCCGACCACAGGATGGTAATAAGCAGTTCTTC
TRBJ2-3 TRBD2 . TRBV7-2 CASSFGAGADTQYF TGTGCCAGCAGCTTTGGAGCGGGAGCAGATACGCAGTATTTT
TRBJ2-1 TRBD1 once TRBV19 CASSDRGIFAGGNNEQFF TGTGCCAGTAGTGACAGGGGGATTTTTGCCGGTGGGAACAATGAGCAGTTCTTC
TRBJ2-4 . . TRBV4-1 CASSQDLSPAKNIQYF TGCGCCAGCAGCCAAGATTTGTCGCCAGCGAAAAACATTCAGTACTTC
TRBJ1-1 . . TRBV7-9 CASSLGHIMNTEAFF TGTGCCAGCAGCTTAGGTCATATCATGAACACTGAAGCTTTCTTT
TRBJ2-7 TRBD1 . TRBV5-6 CASSLGTGGIKYF TGTGCCAGCAGCTTAGGGACAGGGGGGATCAAGTACTTC
TRBJ1-2 . . TRBV4-1 CASSSGSLLGHGYTF TGCGCCAGCAGCTCCGGGTCCCTCTTAGGGCATGGCTACACCTTC
TRBJ2-3 TRBD2 . TRBV2 CASSGLAGGTDTQYF TGTGCCAGCAGTGGGCTAGCGGGAGGGACAGATACGCAGTATTTT
TRBJ1-2 . . TRBV6-4 CASSLDGNYGYTF TGTGCCAGCAGCTTGGACGGAAACTATGGCTACACCTTC
TRBJ2-1 TRBD2 . TRBV5-6 CASSLQTSGRAPLYNEQFF TGTGCCAGCAGCTTGCAAACTAGCGGGAGGGCCCCGCTGTACAATGAGCAGTTCTTC
TRBJ2-3 TRBD2 once TRBV19 CASSPGGVGTDTQYF TGTGCCAGTAGTCCCGGGGGGGTTGGCACAGATACGCAGTATTTT
TRBJ2-5 TRBD2 . TRBV5-4 CASSGMTGLADQETQYF TGTGCCAGCAGCGGAATGACGGGACTAGCGGATCAAGAGACCCAGTACTTC
TRBJ1-5 TRBD1 . TRBV28 CASSGTDGEPSRPQHF TGTGCCAGCAGCGGGACAGATGGAGAGCCATCAAGGCCCCAGCATTTT
TRBJ1-2 . . TRBV2 CASTRGRPNYGYTF TGTGCCAGCACCAGGGGACGGCCCAACTATGGCTACACCTTC
TRBJ2-1 . . TRBV27 CASSPTGRSSYNEQFF TGTGCCAGCAGTCCAACTGGGAGAAGCTCCTACAATGAGCAGTTCTTC
TRBJ2-1 . . TRBV1 CTSSQEAGTSGKSEQFF TGCACCAGCAGCCAAGAAGCCGGGACTAGCGGGAAAAGTGAGCAGTTCTTC
TRBJ2-7 TRBD2 . TRBV27 CASSRNSGRRNGYEQYF TGTGCCAGCTCTAGAAATAGCGGGAGGCGTAACGGCTACGAGCAGTACTTC